This T cell receptor beta chain derives from a study of T cells in Graves' hyperthyroidism and ophthalmopathy. This clonotype was detected many times. The antigen is unknown. Whole-study findings and limits: From stable hyperthyroidism, ophthalmopathy was set apart by a 13 V-J model. Within blood appeared most thyroid clonotypes that had expanded above 0.001.

The study excluded patients with uncontrolled infection, other autoimmune disease, pregnancy or lactation. Germline V gene data show CDR1 as MNHNS and CDR2 as SASEGT. This CDR3 is 16 amino acids long. V was cut by 3 bases and J by 0 bases, with 12 bases left in between. RNA transcripts served as the template for amplifying TCR beta CDR3 regions. TCR CDR3 regions were first amplified by RT-PCR with HTBI primers. TCRdb reprocessed the multiplex PCR reads via MiXCR and lists one record per CDR3 protein. In the table there are 450,000 to 700,000 distinct CDR3 sequences, under 60% of which are singletons. This chain links TRBV6-1 with TRBJ1-5; D unresolved. Sequencing was carried out using peripheral blood or thyroid tissue (not recorded which). This receptor was obtained from an adult woman with Graves' disease, either hyperthyroidism or ophthalmopathy (not recorded which). DNA of the CDR3: TGTGCCAGCAGTGATTCAACAGTCTATAGCAATCAGCCCCAGCATTTT. It encodes CASSDSTVYSNQPQHF.